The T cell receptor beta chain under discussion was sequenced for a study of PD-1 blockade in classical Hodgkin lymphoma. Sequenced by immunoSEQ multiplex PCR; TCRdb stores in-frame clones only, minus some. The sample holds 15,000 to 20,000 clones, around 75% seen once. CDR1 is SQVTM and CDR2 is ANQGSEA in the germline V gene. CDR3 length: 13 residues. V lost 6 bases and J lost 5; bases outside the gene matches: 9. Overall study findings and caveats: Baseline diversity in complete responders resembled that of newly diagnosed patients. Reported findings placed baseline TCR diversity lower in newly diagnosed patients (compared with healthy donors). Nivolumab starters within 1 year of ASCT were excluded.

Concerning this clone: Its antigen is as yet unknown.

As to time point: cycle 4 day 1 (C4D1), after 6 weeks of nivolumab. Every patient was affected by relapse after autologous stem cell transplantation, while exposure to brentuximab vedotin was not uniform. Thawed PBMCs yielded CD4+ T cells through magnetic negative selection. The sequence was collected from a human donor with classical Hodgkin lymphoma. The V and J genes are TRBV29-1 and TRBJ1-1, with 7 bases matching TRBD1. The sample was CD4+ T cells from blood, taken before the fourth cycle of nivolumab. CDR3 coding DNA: TGCAGCGTGCCAGGACAGGTTTGGACTGAAGCTTTCTTT. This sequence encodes CSVPGQVWTEAFF. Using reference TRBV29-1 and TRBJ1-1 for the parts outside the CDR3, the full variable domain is SAVISQKPSRDICQRGTSLTIQCQVDSQVTMMFWYRQQPGQSLTLIATANQGSEATYESGFVIDKFPISRPNLTFSTLTVSNMSPEDSSIYLCSVPGQVWTEAFFGQGTRLTVV.